Each of the 23 T cell receptor beta chains below was sequenced from the same sample in a study of cytomegalovirus exposure and HLA in healthy donors. Primers included in the PCR were 60 Vbeta and 13 Jbeta primers. Profiled with immunoSEQ multiplex PCR; TCRdb holds only in-frame clones, not every one. The table includes roughly 160,000 clones, just under 80% detected once. Input material: PBMCs. The receptor set was obtained from a woman aged 45-60 years in good health and CMV-seropositive.

J is TRBJ2-2 and V is TRBV19; 10 bases are shared with TRBD2. The CDR3 covers 16 residues. Germline-derived CDR1 and CDR2 are LNHDA and SQIVND (reference sequence). Trimming removed 8 bases from V and 5 bases from J; junction bases left unmatched: 11. CDR3 sequence reads: CASYEREGLQTGELFF. The DNA of the CDR3 is TGTGCCAGTTACGAGCGGGAGGGCCTACAGACCGGGGAGCTGTTTTTT.

This clone was counted a single time. V usage is TRBV6-5 and J usage is TRBJ2-7, with a tentative D call TRBD2 (5 bases). This CDR3 has 14 residues. V was trimmed by 4 bases and J by 0 bases, leaving 10 bases between them. CDR1 and CDR2 from the germline V gene are MNHEY and SVGAGI. The CDR3 DNA follows: TGTGCCAGCAGTTCAGTGAGGGACTCCTACGAGCAGTACTTC. It translates to CASSSVRDSYEQYF.

The CDR3 loop is CASIPRVEQYF. In nucleotides, the CDR3 is TGTGCCAGCATCCCCCGGGTCGAGCAGTACTTC. V gene TRBV27 combines with J gene TRBJ2-7; no definite D call. The CDR3 consists of 11 residues. The germline V gene encodes CDR1 MNHEY and CDR2 SMNVEV (reference sequence). Trimming took off 7 bases at V and 6 bases at J, with 10 bases between the two ends.

This chain joins TRBV28 and TRBJ1-1, with a possible D match to TRBD1 (6 bases). The germline V and J ends were trimmed by 8 bases and 0 bases, with 19 bases remaining between them. This CDR3 region has 16 residues. Looked up from germline, CDR1 is MDHEN and CDR2 is SYDVKM. The CDR3 loop is CASPGAGVPMNTEAFF. For the CDR3, the DNA is TGTGCCAGCCCCGGGGCAGGGGTTCCCATGAACACTGAAGCTTTCTTT.

This chain connects TRBV18 to TRBJ1-1, with D unresolved. The CDR3 sequence is 13 residues long. Germline V CDR1 and CDR2: KGHSH, LQKENI. Trimming stripped 0 bases from V and 3 bases from J, with 5 bases between. CDR3 in amino acids: CASSPPEDTEAFF. The CDR3 region has the DNA TGTGCCAGCTCACCACCAGAGGACACTGAAGCTTTCTTT.

This sequence joins TRBV11-2 and TRBJ2-3, with D hard to call. The germline CDR1 and CDR2 sequences are SGHAT and FQNNGV. The CDR3 loop spans 14 amino acids. Deletions cut 1 base from V and 3 bases from J, with 8 bases between. The chain's CDR3 is CASSLGLETDTQYF. The CDR3 DNA reads TGTGCCAGCAGCTTAGGTCTAGAGACAGATACGCAGTATTTT.

This clone appeared a single time. This chain connects TRBV5-6 to TRBJ2-1, with 8 bases aligning to TRBD2. The CDR3 has 15 residues. In germline, CDR1 is SGHDT, CDR2 YYEEEE. V gave up 2 bases and J gave up 7 bases; unmatched junction bases: 8. The CDR3: CASSLPGLVANEQFF. In nucleotides, the CDR3 is TGTGCCAGCAGCTTACCGGGACTAGTCGCAAATGAGCAGTTCTTC.

The chain is built from TRBV7-2 and TRBJ2-2; tentatively, D is TRBD1 (6 bases). The V and J ends lost 1 base and 2 bases respectively, with 8 bases between them. The germline V gene encodes CDR1 SGHTA and CDR2 FQGNSA. The CDR3 extends over 15 amino acids. DNA of the CDR3: TGTGCCAGCAGCTTAGGACAGGCCAACACCGGGGAGCTGTTTTTT. Its translation is CASSLGQANTGELFF.

The chain carries TRBV11-2 and TRBJ1-5; TRBD1 matches 9 bases. CDR3 length: 16 residues. From germline, CDR1 is SGHAT and CDR2 FQNNGV. V dropped 5 bases and J dropped 2; count of bases not matched to a gene: 7. CDR3 amino acids: CASSPRDRDGNQPQHF. The CDR3, as DNA: TGTGCCAGCAGCCCCAGGGACAGGGATGGCAATCAGCCCCAGCATTTT.

J is TRBJ2-7 and V is TRBV4-3, with D unresolved. The CDR3 is 17 residues long. Germline lookup yields CDR1 LGHNA and CDR2 YSLEER. V lost 0 bases to trimming and J lost 4 bases, with 19 bases between them. As DNA, the CDR3 is TGCGCCAGCAGCCAAGATGCCCTAGATAGCCCTCAATACGAGCAGTACTTC. Translating gives CASSQDALDSPQYEQYF.

This clone was counted a single time. V gene TRBV7-9 combines with J gene TRBJ2-5, with no clear D. V was pared by 1 base and J by 2 bases, with 5 bases between. Germline loops: CDR1 SEHNR, CDR2 FQNEAQ (reference sequence). The CDR3 loop spans 13 amino acids. CDR3 nucleotides: TGTGCCAGCAGCTTAGGAGGACAAGAGACCCAGTACTTC. Its protein product is CASSLGGQETQYF.

J is TRBJ1-5 and V is TRBV4-3; D unresolved. The CDR3 runs 17 residues. Deletions cut 1 base from V and 3 bases from J, with 16 bases between. The V gene's germline CDR1 is LGHNA and CDR2 YSLEER. CDR3 in amino acids: CASSQGVPRSINQPQHF. CDR3 nucleotide sequence: TGCGCCAGCAGCCAAGGGGTCCCTCGGAGTATCAATCAGCCCCAGCATTTT.

The rearrangement links TRBV4-1 to TRBJ1-6; 8 bases line up with TRBD1. The CDR3 runs to 16 residues. Germline V gene sequence: CDR1 MGHRA, CDR2 YSYEKL. Trimming took 2 bases from V and 5 from J; bases not matched to a gene: 5. DNA of the CDR3: TGCGCCAGCAGCCAAAGGACAGGGTCGAATAATTCACCCCTCCACTTT. It specifies CASSQRTGSNNSPLHF.

The J gene is TRBJ2-1, the V gene TRBV9, with 11 bases lining up with TRBD2. There are 16 residues in the CDR3. The junction had 12 bases not matched to a gene; V was cut back by 4 bases and J by 9 bases. The germline CDR1 and CDR2 sequences are SGDLS and YYNGEE. The CDR3 sequence: CASSLQLAGAQSEQFF. The CDR3, as DNA: TGTGCCAGCAGCTTACAACTAGCGGGGGCACAAAGTGAGCAGTTCTTC.

This chain connects TRBV28 to TRBJ2-3, with TRBD1 matching 9 bases. The ends lost 1 base at V and 0 bases at J; junction bases unmatched: 5. Germline CDR1 is MDHEN and CDR2 is SYDVKM. CDR3 length: 17 amino acids. CDR3 loop: CASSLLATGGSTDTQYF. CDR3 DNA: TGTGCCAGCAGTTTATTGGCGACAGGGGGGAGCACAGATACGCAGTATTTT.

The chain recombines TRBV28 with TRBJ1-2; maybe TRBD1 (6 bases). The CDR3 loop spans 15 amino acids. V was cut by 6 bases and J by 4 bases, with 18 bases left in between. The germline V gene encodes CDR1 MDHEN and CDR2 SYDVKM. The CDR3 sequence is CASSSHIRGGYGYTF. The DNA for the CDR3 is TGTGCCAGCAGCTCCCACATCAGGGGTGGCTATGGCTACACCTTC.

The rearrangement links TRBV7-2 to TRBJ1-2; D remains ambiguous. V was pared by 1 base and J by 10 bases, with 7 bases between. Per the germline V gene, CDR1 is SGHTA and CDR2 is FQGNSA. The CDR3 length is 11 residues. CDR3 in amino acids: CASSLGAVYTF. The CDR3 DNA follows: TGTGCCAGCAGCTTAGGGGCAGTCTACACCTTC.

The CDR3, as DNA: TGTGCCAGCAGTTACTCAGGACAGGGGGCTTCTGAAGCTTTCTTT. This codes for CASSYSGQGASEAFF. V gene TRBV6-6 combines with J gene TRBJ1-1; 11 bases agree with TRBD1. With V trimmed by 0 bases and J by 6 bases, 3 bases remained unmatched. The V gene's germline CDR1 is MNHNY and CDR2 SVGAGI (reference sequence). CDR3 length: 15 residues.

The chain has TRBV25-1 and TRBJ2-7; TRBD2 matches 11 bases. The germline V gene has CDR1 MGHDK and CDR2 SYGVNS. CDR3 size: 16 residues. With V trimmed by 4 bases and J by 4 bases, 9 bases remained unmatched. DNA for the CDR3: TGTGCCAGCAGTGCTCAAATGGGACTAGCGGAATACGAGCAGTACTTC. Protein: CASSAQMGLAEYEQYF.

The chain has TRBV7-2 and TRBJ2-4, with 7 bases aligning to TRBD2. Germline loops: CDR1 SGHTA, CDR2 FQGNSA. The junction had 11 bases not matched to a gene; V was cut back by 3 bases and J by 3 bases. The CDR3 contains 17 residues. The CDR3 reads CASSLRREFMDKNIQYF. CDR3 DNA sequence: TGTGCCAGCAGCTTGAGGCGGGAGTTCATGGACAAAAACATTCAGTACTTC.

This chain connects TRBV10-1 to TRBJ2-2, with 7 nucleotides matching TRBD2. Germline CDR1 is WNHNN and CDR2 is SYGVQD (reference sequence). This CDR3 spans 17 amino acids. The V and J ends lost 4 bases and 5 bases, in that order; junction bases with no gene match: 13. The CDR3 is CASSGDYLGGGTGELFF. For the CDR3, the DNA is TGCGCCAGCAGTGGAGACTACCTCGGGGGAGGGACCGGGGAGCTGTTTTTT.

This clone appeared a few times. V usage is TRBV15 and J usage is TRBJ1-2; TRBD1 aligns across 8 bases. V was pared by 0 bases and J by 7 bases, with 10 bases of the junction left unmatched. Germline CDR1 LNHNV, CDR2 YYDKDF (reference sequence). The CDR3 runs 16 residues. The CDR3 DNA follows: TGTGCCACCAGCAGAGATACAGGGGGTGGCTCCGGTGGCTACACCTTC. Its translation: CATSRDTGGGSGGYTF.

The chain is built from TRBV14 and TRBJ2-7, with 8 bases fitting TRBD2. The germline CDR1 and CDR2 sequences are SGHDN and FVKESK. Trimming removed 1 base from V and 2 bases from J; junction bases left unmatched: 10. The CDR3 runs 17 residues. CDR3 bases: TGTGCCAGCAGCCAAGTCGGGGGCGGGGGGACTACCTACGAGCAGTACTTC. This sequence encodes CASSQVGGGGTTYEQYF.